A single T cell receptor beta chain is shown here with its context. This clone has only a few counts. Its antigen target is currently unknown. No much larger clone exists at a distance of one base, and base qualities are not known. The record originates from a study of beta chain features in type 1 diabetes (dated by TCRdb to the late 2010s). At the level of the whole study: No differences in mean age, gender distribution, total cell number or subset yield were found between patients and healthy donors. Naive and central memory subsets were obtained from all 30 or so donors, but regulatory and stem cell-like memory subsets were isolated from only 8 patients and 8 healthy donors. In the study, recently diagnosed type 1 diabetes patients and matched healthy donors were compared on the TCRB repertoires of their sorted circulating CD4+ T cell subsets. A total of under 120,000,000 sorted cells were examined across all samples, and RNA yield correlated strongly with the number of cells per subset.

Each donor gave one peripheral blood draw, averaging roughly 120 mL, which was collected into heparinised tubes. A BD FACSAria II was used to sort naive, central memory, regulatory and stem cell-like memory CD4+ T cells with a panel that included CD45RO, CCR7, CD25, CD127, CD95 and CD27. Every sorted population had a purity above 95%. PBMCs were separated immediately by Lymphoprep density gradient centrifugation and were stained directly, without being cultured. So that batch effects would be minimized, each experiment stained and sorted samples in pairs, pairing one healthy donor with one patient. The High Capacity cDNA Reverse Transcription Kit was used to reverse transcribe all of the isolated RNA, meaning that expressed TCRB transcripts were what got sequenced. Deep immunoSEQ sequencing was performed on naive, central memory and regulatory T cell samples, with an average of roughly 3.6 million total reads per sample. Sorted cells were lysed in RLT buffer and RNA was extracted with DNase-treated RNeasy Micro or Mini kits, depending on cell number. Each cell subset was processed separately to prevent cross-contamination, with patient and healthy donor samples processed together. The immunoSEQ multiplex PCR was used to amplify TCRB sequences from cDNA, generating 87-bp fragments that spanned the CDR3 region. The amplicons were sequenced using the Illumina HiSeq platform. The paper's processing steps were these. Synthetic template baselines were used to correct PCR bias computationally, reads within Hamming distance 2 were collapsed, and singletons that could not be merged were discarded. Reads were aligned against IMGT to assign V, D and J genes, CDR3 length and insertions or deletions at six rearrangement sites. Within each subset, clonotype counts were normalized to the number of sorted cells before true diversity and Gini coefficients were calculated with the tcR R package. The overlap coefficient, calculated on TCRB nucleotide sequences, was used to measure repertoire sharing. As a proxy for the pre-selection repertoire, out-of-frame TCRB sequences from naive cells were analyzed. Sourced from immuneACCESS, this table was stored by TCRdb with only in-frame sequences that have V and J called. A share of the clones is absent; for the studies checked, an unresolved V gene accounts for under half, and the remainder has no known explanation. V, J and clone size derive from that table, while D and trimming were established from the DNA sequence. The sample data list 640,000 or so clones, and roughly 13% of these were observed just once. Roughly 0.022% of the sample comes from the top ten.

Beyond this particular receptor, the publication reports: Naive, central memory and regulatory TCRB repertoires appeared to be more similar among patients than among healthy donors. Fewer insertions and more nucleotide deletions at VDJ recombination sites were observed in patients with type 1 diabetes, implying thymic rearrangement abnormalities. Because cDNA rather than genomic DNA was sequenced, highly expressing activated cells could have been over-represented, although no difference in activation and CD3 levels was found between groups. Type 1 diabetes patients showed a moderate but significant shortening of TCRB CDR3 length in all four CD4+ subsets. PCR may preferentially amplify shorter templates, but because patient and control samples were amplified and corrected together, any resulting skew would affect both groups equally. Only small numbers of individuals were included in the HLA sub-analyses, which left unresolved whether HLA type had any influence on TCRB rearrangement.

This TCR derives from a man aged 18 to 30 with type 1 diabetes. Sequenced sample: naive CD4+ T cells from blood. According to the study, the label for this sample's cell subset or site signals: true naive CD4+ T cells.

The sequenced DNA: TGTGCCAGTAGTACTACAGGGAGGAATTCACCCCTCCACTTT. This yields the protein CASSTTGRNSPLHF. The sequence is built from TRBV19 and TRBJ1-6, with TRBD1 perhaps the D gene, on 6 matching bases. Between the V and J ends, shortened by 4 bases and 7 bases respectively, the junction contains 11 bases. The CDR3 has 14 amino acids, counting the end cysteine and phenylalanine. The retained sequence is limited to the CDR3, 42 bases, with the frame set at the first base. The CDR1 and CDR2 encoded by the germline V gene (reference sequence) are LNHDA and SQIVND.